This T cell receptor beta chain was documented in a study of Ad26.COV2.S vaccination and SARS-CoV-2 variants (dated by TCRdb to the early 2020s). For the wider study: Vaccine-arm donors were drawn from COV1001, a multicentre, randomized, double-blind, placebo-controlled phase I-IIa trial of Ad26.COV2.S in healthy adults. Sequencing of the TCRbeta repertoire served to evaluate the specificity and breadth of SARS-CoV-2-reactive T cell receptors following Ad26.COV2.S vaccination. The TCR-sequenced set comprised approximately 30 samples: some 20 Ad26.COV2.S vaccine recipients, 5 placebo recipients and 8 SARS-CoV-2 convalescent individuals. Ad26.COV2.S was administered intramuscularly at a dose of 5x10^10 or 1x10^11 viral particles, either as one shot or as two shots given 56 days apart. Blinding of investigators to trial group allocation was maintained during experiments and outcome assessment. Trial participants were randomized into five groups of five: low-dose or high-dose Ad26.COV2.S given once or twice, or placebo on both occasions.

Findings and caveats that apply to the study as a whole: Vaccine and placebo recipients had similar non-spike TCR breadth, a finding consistent with the vaccine containing only spike. According to the authors, total T cell responses may have been underestimated by the TCR breadth and depth analyses. Substantial breadth of spike-specific CD8+ and CD4+ T cell responses was reported after vaccination. Higher spike-specific TCR breadth was observed in Ad26.COV2.S recipients than in placebo recipients (P = 0.0014). The study was not powered to compare responses between vaccine doses or regimens.

Comments on this clone: Its antigen is currently not known. One base away there is no much larger clone; base qualities are not given.

At the junction V is shortened by 6 bases and J by 6 bases; bases outside the gene matches: 4. From the germline V gene (reference sequence), CDR1 is MNHNY and CDR2 is SVGAGI. Counted from cysteine to phenylalanine, this CDR3 has 13 amino acids. Solely the CDR3 DNA is kept, with 39 bases framed from the first base. The sample's treatment or condition, from its label and the paper: 15 to 20 received Ad26.COV2.S at low or high dose, single or two shots; a few received placebo; per-sample allocation not given. Repertoires of vaccine and placebo recipients were sequenced from samples collected on day 63 after the first injection. In Cohort 1b, 25 or so adults aged 18-55 years were enrolled at a single site in Boston, USA, between 29 July and 7 August 2020. Ad26.COV2.S was a replication-incompetent adenovirus type 26 vector expressing a prefusion-stabilized SARS-CoV-2 spike protein from the original Wuhan strain.

The immunoSEQ Assay was used to sequence TCRbeta CDR3 regions. After extraction, genomic DNA underwent amplification by bias-controlled multiplex PCR, followed by high-throughput sequencing. On the study's bioinformatics: To quantify the absolute abundance of every unique TCRbeta CDR3 region, sequences were collapsed and filtered. T cell fraction was estimated by normalizing TCRbeta template counts to usable DNA, with usable DNA measured through amplification of reference genes found in all nucleated cells. Repertoire TCRs were annotated as SARS-CoV-2-specific by exact matching of V gene, CDR3 amino acid sequence and J gene to a known reactive TCR set. The reference SARS-CoV-2 TCR set was obtained from MIRA and was filtered for enrichment in COVID-19-positive ImmuneCODE repertoires, whereby public or cross-reactive TCRs were removed. Using the MIRA antigens, annotated TCRs were further analysed by specific ORF or by position within an ORF. Depth was the summed frequency of annotated unique rearrangements, while breadth was defined as annotated unique rearrangements over total unique productive rearrangements. Two-sided Wilcoxon rank-sum tests were used to compare TCR breadth between groups. TCRdb provides this immuneACCESS table in a form limited to in-frame rearrangements. Some clones are lacking; in checked studies, under half of them reflect an unresolved V gene, and why the rest are absent is not known. The D gene and trimming were derived from the DNA, and the V and J assignments and clone size from that table. The sample table records 300,000 to 400,000 clones; around four fifths of these occur just once. Of the sample, 2.1% is held by the ten largest clones.

Rearrangement joined TRBV6-6 to TRBJ2-2; 7 junctional bases match TRBD1. This receptor was identified in a person between 18 and 65 years old who received the Ad26.COV2.S COVID-19 vaccine or a placebo. This material consisted of peripheral blood, taken in a trial of Ad26.COV2.S vaccine versus placebo. The CDR3 loop reads CASRPQGSGELFF. The nucleotides are TGTGCCAGCAGGCCACAGGGGTCCGGGGAGCTGTTTTTT.